Here is one T cell receptor beta chain with its context. The data were obtained in a study of blood T cell repertoires in COVID-19. Study in general: Some COVID-19 samples were acute and others convalescent; all came from the United States, Italy and Spain. PBMCs, B-cell-depleted T cells, or T cells were the source of the cDNA or gDNA that made up the material.

Germline assignment: CDR1 MDHEN and CDR2 SYDVKM. This CDR3 has 14 amino acids. Trimming shortened V by 4 bases and J by 5 bases, and 14 bases separated the two germline ends. Sequenced by immunoSEQ multiplex PCR; TCRdb stores in-frame clones only, minus some. The sample consists of about 150,000 clones, approximately 78% of them appearing once. The sample consisted of peripheral blood. The chain recombines TRBV28 with TRBJ2-5; D perhaps matches TRBD2 (6 bases). The sequence derives from a man in his 60s who had recovered from COVID-19. DNA of the CDR3: TGTGCCAGCAGTTGGGGCCGGGGGAAGGAGACCCAGTACTTC. Translated: CASSWGRGKETQYF. Full variable domain (outside the CDR3, taken from reference TRBV28 and TRBJ2-5): DVKVTQSSRYLVKRTGEKVFLECVQDMDHENMFWYRQDPGLGLRLIYFSYDVKMKEKGDIPEGYSVSREKKERFSLILESASTNQTSMYLCASSWGRGKETQYFGPGTRLLVL.